The present T cell receptor beta chain was sequenced within a study of OX40 agonist ivuxolimab in advanced cancers. Clones were read by immunoSEQ multiplex PCR, and TCRdb kept only the in-frame ones, dropping some. The sample lists roughly 72,000 clones; 89% were seen once. About this clone itself: At one end, the junction sequence differs from germline, possibly due to a read error.

CDR3 length equals 14 residues. Germline lookup yields CDR1 SSHAT and CDR2 FNYEAQ (reference sequence). The material was CD4+ or CD8+ T cells sorted from blood, obtained in a trial of the OX40 agonist ivuxolimab. The clonotype originates from an adult with an advanced solid tumor such as melanoma, head and neck, liver or kidney cancer. J is TRBJ2-7 and V is TRBV7-7, with TRBD2 matching over 9 bases. CDR3 nucleotide sequence: TGTGCTAGCAGCCCTAGCGGGGTCTCCTACGAGCAGTACTTC. Translation: CASSPSGVSYEQYF.